The 8 T cell receptor beta chains listed next were all sequenced from one sample in a study of blood T cell repertoires in COVID-19. Data came from immunoSEQ multiplex PCR; TCRdb stores just in-frame clones and leaves some out. Found here are about 92,000 clones, around 88% of them singletons; the top ten hold 18%. Input material: peripheral blood. The source is a woman aged 60-70 years with COVID-19, enrolled during active disease.

V and J are TRBV18 and TRBJ1-3, with a tentative D call TRBD1 (5 bases). Germline CDR1 reads KGHSH; CDR2 reads LQKENI. CDR3 length equals 15 residues. Trimming removed 2 bases at V and 7 bases at J, with 15 bases between. In DNA form, the CDR3 reads TGTGCCAGCTCACCAGGGGCCCTCGGTGGGAACACCATATATTTT. Translating gives CASSPGALGGNTIYF.

This chain connects TRBV5-1 to TRBJ1-1, with D hard to call. V was pared by 1 base and J by 4 bases, with 11 bases between. This CDR3 has 14 residues. CDR1 is SGHRS, CDR2 YFSETQ, per germline. This chain's CDR3 is CASSLFGEGTEAFF. The CDR3 DNA reads TGCGCCAGCAGCTTGTTCGGGGAGGGCACTGAAGCTTTCTTT. Complete variable domain (other parts from reference TRBV5-1 and TRBJ1-1): KAGVTQTPRYLIKTRGQQVTLSCSPISGHRSVSWYQQTPGQGLQFLFEYFSETQRNKGNFPGRFSGRQFSNSRSEMNVSTLELGDSALYLCASSLFGEGTEAFFGQGTRLTVV.

This clone turned up a few times. The chain employs TRBV9 and TRBJ2-4, with D perhaps matching TRBD1 (7 bases). Germline V gene sequence: CDR1 SGDLS, CDR2 YYNGEE. The ends were cut back, 0 bases at V and 8 bases at J, with 9 bases in the middle. The CDR3 covers 13 residues. In nucleotides, the CDR3 is TGTGCCAGCAGCGTAGCCAGGGGGGACATTCAGTACTTC. This codes for CASSVARGDIQYF.

This sequence joins TRBV4-2 and TRBJ1-5, with a tentative D call TRBD1 (5 bases). The CDR3 length is 15 residues. Germline lookup yields CDR1 LGHNA and CDR2 YNFKEQ. V was pared by 0 bases and J by 7 bases, with 13 bases between. The CDR3 reads CASSQDGTGEQPQHF. CDR3 coding DNA: TGTGCCAGCAGCCAAGATGGAACGGGGGAGCAGCCCCAGCATTTT.

This chain connects TRBV10-3 to TRBJ1-1; possibly TRBD1 for D (6 bases). Between the trimmed V and J ends, which lost 5 bases and 5 bases, there was a span of 18 bases. The CDR3 runs 15 residues. Germline CDR1 ENHRY, CDR2 SYGVKD. The CDR3 region is CAISTSTGRGTEAFF. CDR3 in DNA: TGTGCCATCAGTACGTCAACAGGGAGGGGGACTGAAGCTTTCTTT.

V and J are TRBV28 and TRBJ2-7; D is unclear. With 1 base removed from V and 0 bases from J, the gap between germline ends came to 10 bases. Germline V CDR1 and CDR2: MDHEN, SYDVKM. The CDR3 consists of 15 residues. Here the CDR3 DNA reads TGTGCCAGCAGTTTATTTCAGTCCTTCTCCTACGAGCAGTACTTC. Translating gives CASSLFQSFSYEQYF. Together with reference TRBV28 and TRBJ2-7, the CDR3 gives the full variable domain: DVKVTQSSRYLVKRTGEKVFLECVQDMDHENMFWYRQDPGLGLRLIYFSYDVKMKEKGDIPEGYSVSREKKERFSLILESASTNQTSMYLCASSLFQSFSYEQYFGPGTRLTVT.

This clone was detected only once. The J gene is TRBJ2-7, the V gene TRBV7-2; 7 nucleotides align to TRBD1. This CDR3 is 13 amino acids long. Germline CDR1 and CDR2: SGHTA and FQGNSA. Trimming removed 6 bases from V and 3 bases from J; junction bases left unmatched: 5. This CDR3 reads CASSRDSLYEQYF. In DNA form, the CDR3 reads TGTGCCAGCAGTCGGGACAGCCTCTACGAGCAGTACTTC.

This chain connects TRBV18 to TRBJ2-5, with TRBD2 identical over 12 bases. The J segment lost 5 bases and the V segment lost 3 bases, leaving 1 base of the junction unmatched. This CDR3 is 14 amino acids long. Germline V gene lookup returns CDR1 KGHSH and CDR2 LQKENI. The CDR3 DNA sequence: TGTGCCAGCTCACCGACTAGCGGGGGTGAGACCCAGTACTTC. This sequence encodes CASSPTSGGETQYF.